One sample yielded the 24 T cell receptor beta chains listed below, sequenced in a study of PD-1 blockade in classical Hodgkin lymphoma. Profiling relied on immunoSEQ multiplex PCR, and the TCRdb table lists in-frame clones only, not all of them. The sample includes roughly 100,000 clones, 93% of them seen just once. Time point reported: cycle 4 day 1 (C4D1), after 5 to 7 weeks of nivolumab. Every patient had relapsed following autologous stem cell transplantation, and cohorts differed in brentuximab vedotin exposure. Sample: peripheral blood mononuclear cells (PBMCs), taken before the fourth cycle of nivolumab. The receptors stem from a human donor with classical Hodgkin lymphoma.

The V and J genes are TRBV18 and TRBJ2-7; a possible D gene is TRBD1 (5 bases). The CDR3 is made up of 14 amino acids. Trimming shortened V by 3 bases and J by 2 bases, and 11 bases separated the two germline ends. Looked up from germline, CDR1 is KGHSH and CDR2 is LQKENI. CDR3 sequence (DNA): TGTGCCAGCTCACCGACAGAAAATCCCTACGAGCAGTACTTC. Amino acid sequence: CASSPTENPYEQYF.

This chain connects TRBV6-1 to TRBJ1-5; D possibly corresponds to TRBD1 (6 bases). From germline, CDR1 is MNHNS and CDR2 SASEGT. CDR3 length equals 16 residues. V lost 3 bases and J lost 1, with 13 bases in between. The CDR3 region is CASSDFRGGSNQPQHF. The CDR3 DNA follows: TGTGCCAGCAGTGACTTCAGGGGAGGGAGCAATCAGCCCCAGCATTTT.

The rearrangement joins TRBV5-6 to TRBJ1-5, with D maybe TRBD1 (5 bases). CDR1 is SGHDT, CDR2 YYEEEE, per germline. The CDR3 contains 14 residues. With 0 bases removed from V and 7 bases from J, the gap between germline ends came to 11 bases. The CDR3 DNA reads TGTGCCAGCAGCTTGGGAGGGGCAGGGCAGCCCCAGCATTTT. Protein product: CASSLGGAGQPQHF.

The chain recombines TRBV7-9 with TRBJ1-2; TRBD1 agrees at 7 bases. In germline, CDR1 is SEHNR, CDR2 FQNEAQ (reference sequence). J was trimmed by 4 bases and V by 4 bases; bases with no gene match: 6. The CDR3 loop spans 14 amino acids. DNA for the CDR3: TGTGCCAGCAGCTACGACAGGGTTAGCTATGGCTACACCTTC. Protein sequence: CASSYDRVSYGYTF.

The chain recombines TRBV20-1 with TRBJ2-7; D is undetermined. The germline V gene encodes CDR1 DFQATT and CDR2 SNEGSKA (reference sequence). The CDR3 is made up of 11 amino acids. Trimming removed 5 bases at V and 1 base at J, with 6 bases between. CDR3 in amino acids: CSALSSYEQYF. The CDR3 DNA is TGCAGTGCTCTGTCTTCCTACGAGCAGTACTTC.

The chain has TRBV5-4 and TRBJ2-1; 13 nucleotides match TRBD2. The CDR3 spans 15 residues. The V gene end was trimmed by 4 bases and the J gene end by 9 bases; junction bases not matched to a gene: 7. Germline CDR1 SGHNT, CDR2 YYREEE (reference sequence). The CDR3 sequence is CASSPGLAGATEQFF. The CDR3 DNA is TGTGCCAGCAGCCCCGGACTAGCGGGAGCCACTGAGCAGTTCTTC.

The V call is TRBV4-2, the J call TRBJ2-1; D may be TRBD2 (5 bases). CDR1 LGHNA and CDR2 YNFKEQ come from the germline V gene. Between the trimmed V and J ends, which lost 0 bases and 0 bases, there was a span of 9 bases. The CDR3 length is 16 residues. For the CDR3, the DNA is TGTGCCAGCAGCCAAGATCTAGCTCCCTCCTACAATGAGCAGTTCTTC. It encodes CASSQDLAPSYNEQFF.

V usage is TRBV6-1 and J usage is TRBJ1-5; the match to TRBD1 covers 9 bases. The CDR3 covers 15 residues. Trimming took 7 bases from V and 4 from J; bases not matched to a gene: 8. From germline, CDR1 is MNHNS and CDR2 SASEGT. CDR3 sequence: CASKILGTGNQPQHF. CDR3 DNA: TGTGCCAGCAAGATCCTAGGGACAGGGAATCAGCCCCAGCATTTT.

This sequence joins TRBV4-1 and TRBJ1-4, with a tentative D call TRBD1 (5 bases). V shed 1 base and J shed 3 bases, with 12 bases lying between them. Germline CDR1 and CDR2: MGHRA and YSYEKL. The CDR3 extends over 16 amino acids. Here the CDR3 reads CASSQGVWDPNEKLFF. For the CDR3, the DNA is TGCGCCAGCAGCCAAGGTGTCTGGGACCCTAATGAAAAACTGTTTTTT.

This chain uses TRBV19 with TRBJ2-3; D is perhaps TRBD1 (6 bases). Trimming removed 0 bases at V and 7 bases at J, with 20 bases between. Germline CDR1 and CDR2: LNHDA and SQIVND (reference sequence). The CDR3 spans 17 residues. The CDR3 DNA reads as TGTGCCAGTAGTATAGATCCTACAGGGCCCCGGGATTATACGCAGTATTTT. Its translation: CASSIDPTGPRDYTQYF.

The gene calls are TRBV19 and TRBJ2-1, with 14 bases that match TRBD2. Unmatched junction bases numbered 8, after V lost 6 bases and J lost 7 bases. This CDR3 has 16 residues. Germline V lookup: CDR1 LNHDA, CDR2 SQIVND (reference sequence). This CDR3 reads CASSPGLAGVLNEQFF. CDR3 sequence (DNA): TGTGCCAGTAGCCCGGGACTAGCGGGAGTGTTAAATGAGCAGTTCTTC. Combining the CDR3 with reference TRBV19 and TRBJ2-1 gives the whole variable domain DGGITQSPKYLFRKEGQNVTLSCEQNLNHDAMYWYRQDPGQGLRLIYYSQIVNDFQKGDIAEGYSVSREKKESFPLTVTSAQKNPTAFYLCASSPGLAGVLNEQFFGPGTRLTVL.

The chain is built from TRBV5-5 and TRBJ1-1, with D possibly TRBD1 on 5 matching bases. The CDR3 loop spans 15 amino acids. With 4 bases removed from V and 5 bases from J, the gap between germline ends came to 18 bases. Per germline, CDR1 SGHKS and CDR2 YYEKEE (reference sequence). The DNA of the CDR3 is TGTGCCAGCAGCCCGGGGGGTTTGGGGCGGACTGAAGCTTTCTTT. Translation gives CASSPGGLGRTEAFF. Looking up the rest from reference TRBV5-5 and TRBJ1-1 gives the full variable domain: DAGVTQSPTHLIKTRGQQVTLRCSPISGHKSVSWYQQVLGQGPQFIFQYYEKEERGRGNFPDRFSARQFPNYSSELNVNALLLGDSALYLCASSPGGLGRTEAFFGQGTRLTVV.

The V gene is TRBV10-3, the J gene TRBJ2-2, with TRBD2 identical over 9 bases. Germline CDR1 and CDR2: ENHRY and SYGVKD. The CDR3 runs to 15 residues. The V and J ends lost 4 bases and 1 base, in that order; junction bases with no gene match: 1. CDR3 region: CAISGAGGNTGELFF. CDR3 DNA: TGTGCCATCAGTGGAGCGGGAGGGAACACCGGGGAGCTGTTTTTT.

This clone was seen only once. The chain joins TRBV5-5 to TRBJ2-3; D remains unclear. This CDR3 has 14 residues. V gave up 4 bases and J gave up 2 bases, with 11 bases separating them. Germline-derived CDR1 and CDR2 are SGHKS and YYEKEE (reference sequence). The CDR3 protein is CASSLRTVTDTQYF. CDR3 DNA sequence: TGTGCCAGCAGCCTGCGGACGGTCACAGATACGCAGTATTTT.

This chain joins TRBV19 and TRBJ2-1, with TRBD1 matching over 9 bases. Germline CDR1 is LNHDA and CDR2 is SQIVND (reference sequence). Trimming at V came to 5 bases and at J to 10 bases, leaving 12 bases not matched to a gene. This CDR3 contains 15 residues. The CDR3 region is CASSHPGQGGMEQFF. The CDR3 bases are TGTGCCAGTAGTCATCCGGGACAGGGTGGTATGGAGCAGTTCTTC.

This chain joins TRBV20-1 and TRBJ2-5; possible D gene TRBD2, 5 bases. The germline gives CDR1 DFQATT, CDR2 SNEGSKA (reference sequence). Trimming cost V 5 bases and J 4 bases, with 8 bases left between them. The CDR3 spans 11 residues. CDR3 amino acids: CSASGRETQYF. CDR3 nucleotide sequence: TGCAGTGCTTCGGGGAGAGAGACCCAGTACTTC.

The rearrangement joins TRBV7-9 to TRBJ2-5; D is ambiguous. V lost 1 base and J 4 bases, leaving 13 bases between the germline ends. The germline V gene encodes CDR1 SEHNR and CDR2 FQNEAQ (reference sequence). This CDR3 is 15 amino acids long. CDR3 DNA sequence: TGTGCCAGCAGCTTAGGACCGAGAACCATAGAGACCCAGTACTTC. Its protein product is CASSLGPRTIETQYF.

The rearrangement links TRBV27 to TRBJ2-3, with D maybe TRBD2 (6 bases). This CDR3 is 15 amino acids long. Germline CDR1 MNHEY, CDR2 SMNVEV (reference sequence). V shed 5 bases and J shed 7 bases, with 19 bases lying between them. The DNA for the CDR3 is TGTGCCAGCAGTCCCCGACCGGGGGACGTTTATACGCAGTATTTT. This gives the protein CASSPRPGDVYTQYF.

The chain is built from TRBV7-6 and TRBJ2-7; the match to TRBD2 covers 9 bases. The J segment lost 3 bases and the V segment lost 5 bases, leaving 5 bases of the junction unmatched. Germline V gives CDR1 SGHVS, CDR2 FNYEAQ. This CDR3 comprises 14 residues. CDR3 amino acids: CASSRLSGSYEQYF. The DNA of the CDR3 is TGTGCCAGCAGCCGACTTAGCGGGAGCTACGAGCAGTACTTC.

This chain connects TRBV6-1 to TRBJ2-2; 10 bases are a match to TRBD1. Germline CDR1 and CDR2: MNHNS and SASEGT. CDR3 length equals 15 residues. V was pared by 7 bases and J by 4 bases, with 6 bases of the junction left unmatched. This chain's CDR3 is CASTMDRGGTGELFF. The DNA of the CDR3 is TGTGCCAGCACCATGGACAGGGGGGGCACCGGGGAGCTGTTTTTT.

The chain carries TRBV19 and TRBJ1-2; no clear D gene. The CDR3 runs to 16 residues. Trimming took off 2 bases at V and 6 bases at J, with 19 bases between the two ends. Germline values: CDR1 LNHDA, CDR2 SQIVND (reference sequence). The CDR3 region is CASSIPGRRRTNGYTF. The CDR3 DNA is TGTGCCAGTAGTATACCCGGCCGGCGCCGGACGAATGGCTACACCTTC. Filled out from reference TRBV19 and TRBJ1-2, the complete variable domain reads DGGITQSPKYLFRKEGQNVTLSCEQNLNHDAMYWYRQDPGQGLRLIYYSQIVNDFQKGDIAEGYSVSREKKESFPLTVTSAQKNPTAFYLCASSIPGRRRTNGYTFGSGTRLTVV.

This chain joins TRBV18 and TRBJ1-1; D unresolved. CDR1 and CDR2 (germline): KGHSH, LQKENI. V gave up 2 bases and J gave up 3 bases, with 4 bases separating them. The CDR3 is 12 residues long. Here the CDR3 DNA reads TGTGCCAGCTCACCAGGCTACACTGAAGCTTTCTTT. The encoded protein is CASSPGYTEAFF.

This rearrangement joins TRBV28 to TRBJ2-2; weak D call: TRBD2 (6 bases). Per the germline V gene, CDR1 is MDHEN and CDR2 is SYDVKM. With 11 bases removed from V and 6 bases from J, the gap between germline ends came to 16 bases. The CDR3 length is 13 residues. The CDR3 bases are TGTGCCGTGCAGGGAGGACTCCCCGGGGAGCTGTTTTTT. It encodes CAVQGGLPGELFF.

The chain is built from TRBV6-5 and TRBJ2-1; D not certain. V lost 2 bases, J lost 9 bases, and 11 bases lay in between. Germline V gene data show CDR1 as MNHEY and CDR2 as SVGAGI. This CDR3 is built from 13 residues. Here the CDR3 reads CASSYLRGGEQFF. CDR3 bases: TGTGCCAGCAGTTACCTCAGAGGCGGTGAGCAGTTCTTC.